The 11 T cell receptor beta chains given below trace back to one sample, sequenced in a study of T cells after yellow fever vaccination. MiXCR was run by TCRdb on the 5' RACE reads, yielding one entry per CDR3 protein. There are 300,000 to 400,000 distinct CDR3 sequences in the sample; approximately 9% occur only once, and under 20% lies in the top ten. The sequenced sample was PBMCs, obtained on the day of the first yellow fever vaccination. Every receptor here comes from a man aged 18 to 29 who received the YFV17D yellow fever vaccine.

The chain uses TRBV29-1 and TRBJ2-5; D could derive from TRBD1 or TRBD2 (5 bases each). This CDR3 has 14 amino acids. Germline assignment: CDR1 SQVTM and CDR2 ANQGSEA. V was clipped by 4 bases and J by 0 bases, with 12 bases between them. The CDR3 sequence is CSVGGTQYQETQYF. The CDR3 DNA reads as TGCAGCGTTGGAGGGACCCAATACCAAGAGACCCAGTACTTC.

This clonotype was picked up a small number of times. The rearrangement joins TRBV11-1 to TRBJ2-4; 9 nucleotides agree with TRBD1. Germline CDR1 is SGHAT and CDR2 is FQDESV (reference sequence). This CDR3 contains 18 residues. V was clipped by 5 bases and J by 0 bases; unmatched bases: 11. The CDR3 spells CASSPGTGTLLAKNIQYF. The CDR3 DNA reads TGTGCCAGCAGCCCCGGGACAGGGACTCTACTAGCCAAAAACATTCAGTACTTC.

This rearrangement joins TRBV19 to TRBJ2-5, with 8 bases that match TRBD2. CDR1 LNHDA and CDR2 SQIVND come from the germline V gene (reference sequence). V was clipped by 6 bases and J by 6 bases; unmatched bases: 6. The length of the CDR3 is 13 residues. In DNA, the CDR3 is TGTGCCAGTAGCGGGGGGGACGGGCAGACCCAGTACTTC. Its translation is CASSGGDGQTQYF. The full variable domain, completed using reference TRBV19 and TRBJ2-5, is DGGITQSPKYLFRKEGQNVTLSCEQNLNHDAMYWYRQDPGQGLRLIYYSQIVNDFQKGDIAEGYSVSREKKESFPLTVTSAQKNPTAFYLCASSGGDGQTQYFGPGTRLLVL.

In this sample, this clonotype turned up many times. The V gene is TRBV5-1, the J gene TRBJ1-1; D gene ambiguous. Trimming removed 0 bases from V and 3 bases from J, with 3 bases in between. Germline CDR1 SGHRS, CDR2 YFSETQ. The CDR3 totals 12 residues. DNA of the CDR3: TGCGCCAGCAGCTTGGTGGACACTGAAGCTTTCTTT. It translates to CASSLVDTEAFF.

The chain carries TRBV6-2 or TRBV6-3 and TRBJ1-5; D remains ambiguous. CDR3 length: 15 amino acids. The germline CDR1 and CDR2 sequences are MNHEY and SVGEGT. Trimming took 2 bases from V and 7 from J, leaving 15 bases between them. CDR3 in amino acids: CASSYGGGIEQPQHF. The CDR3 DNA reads TGTGCCAGCAGTTACGGTGGAGGGATTGAGCAGCCCCAGCATTTT.

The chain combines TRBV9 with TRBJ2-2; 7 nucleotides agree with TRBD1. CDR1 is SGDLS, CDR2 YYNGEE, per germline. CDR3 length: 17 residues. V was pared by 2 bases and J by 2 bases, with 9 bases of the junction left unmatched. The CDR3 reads CASSVIGGSPNTGELFF. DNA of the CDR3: TGTGCCAGCAGCGTTATAGGGGGCTCTCCTAACACCGGGGAGCTGTTTTTT.

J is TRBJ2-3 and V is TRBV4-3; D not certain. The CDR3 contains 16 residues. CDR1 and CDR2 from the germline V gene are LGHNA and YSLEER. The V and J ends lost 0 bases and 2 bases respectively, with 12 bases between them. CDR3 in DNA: TGCGCCAGCAGCCAAGAACCCTTACCGTACACAGATACGCAGTATTTT. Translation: CASSQEPLPYTDTQYF.

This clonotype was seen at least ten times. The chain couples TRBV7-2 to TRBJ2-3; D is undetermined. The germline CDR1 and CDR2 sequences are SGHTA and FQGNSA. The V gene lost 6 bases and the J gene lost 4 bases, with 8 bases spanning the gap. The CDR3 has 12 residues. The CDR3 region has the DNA TGTGCCAGCAGTCACTACTCAGATACGCAGTATTTT. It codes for CASSHYSDTQYF. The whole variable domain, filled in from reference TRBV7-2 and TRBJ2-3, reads GAGVSQSPSNKVTEKGKDVELRCDPISGHTALYWYRQSLGQGLEFLIYFQGNSAPDKSGLPSDRFSAERTGGSVSTLTIQRTQQEDSAVYLCASSHYSDTQYFGPGTRLTVL.

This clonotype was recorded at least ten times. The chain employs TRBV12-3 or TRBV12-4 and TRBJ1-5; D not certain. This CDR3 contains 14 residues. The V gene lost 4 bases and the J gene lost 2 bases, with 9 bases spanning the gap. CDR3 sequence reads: CASSSGSGNQPQHF. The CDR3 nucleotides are TGTGCCAGCAGTTCTGGGTCTGGCAATCAGCCCCAGCATTTT.

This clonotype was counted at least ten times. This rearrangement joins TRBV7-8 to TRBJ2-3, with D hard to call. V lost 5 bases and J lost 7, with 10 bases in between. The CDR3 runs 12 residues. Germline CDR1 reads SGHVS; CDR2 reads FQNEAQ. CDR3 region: CASSLRANTQYF. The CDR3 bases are TGTGCCAGCAGCCTCCGGGCAAATACGCAGTATTTT.

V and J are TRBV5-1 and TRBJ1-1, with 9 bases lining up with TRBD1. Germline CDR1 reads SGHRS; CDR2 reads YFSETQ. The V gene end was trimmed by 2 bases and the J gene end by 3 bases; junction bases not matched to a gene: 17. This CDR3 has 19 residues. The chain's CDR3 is CASSFIPRDRVHMDTEAFF. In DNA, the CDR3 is TGCGCCAGCAGCTTTATCCCCCGGGACAGGGTCCATATGGACACTGAAGCTTTCTTT. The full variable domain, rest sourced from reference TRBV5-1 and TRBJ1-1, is KAGVTQTPRYLIKTRGQQVTLSCSPISGHRSVSWYQQTPGQGLQFLFEYFSETQRNKGNFPGRFSGRQFSNSRSEMNVSTLELGDSALYLCASSFIPRDRVHMDTEAFFGQGTRLTVV.